This passage covers 3 T cell receptor beta chains from one sample sequenced in a study of Ad26.COV2.S vaccination and SARS-CoV-2 variants. Sequencing used immunoSEQ multiplex PCR; TCRdb keeps in-frame clones, though not all of them. The sample contains about 680,000 clones, about 90% of which appear only once. Treatment specified: 19 received Ad26.COV2.S at low or high dose, single or two shots; 5 received placebo; per-sample allocation not given. Following the first vaccine or placebo injection, samples were taken on day 63. The sequences come from peripheral blood, collected in a trial of Ad26.COV2.S vaccine versus placebo. The receptors come from a person aged 18-65 years who received the Ad26.COV2.S COVID-19 vaccine or a placebo.

This clone has only one observation. J is TRBJ1-1 and V is TRBV14; TRBD1 matches 8 bases. This CDR3 comprises 15 residues. V was clipped by 1 base and J by 3 bases; unmatched bases: 4. Per germline, CDR1 SGHDN and CDR2 FVKESK. Written as DNA, the CDR3 is TGTGCCAGCAGCCAAGGGGGGACAGGTTACACTGAAGCTTTCTTT. Protein sequence: CASSQGGTGYTEAFF.

The V and J genes are TRBV21-1 and TRBJ2-7; the table names TRBD1, a call not compared with the DNA. TRBV21-1 is described as a pseudogene. This CDR3 comprises 14 residues. In DNA, the CDR3 is TGTGCCAGCAGCAAGGCGACAGGGGGCCACGAGCAGTACTTC. It codes for CASSKATGGHEQYF.

This clone was recorded once. The CDR3: CASGIQLGSEQFF. Here the CDR3 DNA reads TGTGCTAGTGGTATCCAACTGGGAAGTGAGCAGTTCTTC. This chain uses TRBV12-5 with TRBJ2-1; D gene ambiguous. Germline lookup yields CDR1 LGHNT and CDR2 FRNRAP. The V end lost 5 bases, the J end lost 9 bases, and 14 bases lay between the germline ends. CDR3 length: 13 amino acids. The variable domain in full, with the rest retrieved from reference TRBV12-5 and TRBJ2-1, is DARVTQTPRHKVTEMGQEVTMRCQPILGHNTVFWYRQTMMQGLELLAYFRNRAPLDDSGMPKDRFSAEMPDATLATLKIQPSEPRDSAVYFCASGIQLGSEQFFGPGTRLTVL.